The 2 T cell receptor beta chains reported below all come from one sample, sequenced in a study of T cells in Graves' hyperthyroidism and ophthalmopathy. The TCR beta CDR3 regions underwent amplification using RNA transcripts as the source. RT-PCR in the first round (using the HTBI primer set) targeted the TCR CDR3. In TCRdb, the multiplex PCR reads were re-called with MiXCR into one record per CDR3 protein. The sample shows over 400,000 distinct CDR3 sequences, about 15% of them seen only once. Sequences were obtained from blood. The receptor set was obtained from a man aged 18 to 29 with Graves' ophthalmopathy.

This clonotype was counted ten times or more. The V and J genes are TRBV5-1 and TRBJ1-5, with D possibly TRBD1 on 5 matching bases. The germline V gene encodes CDR1 SGHRS and CDR2 YFSETQ. The V gene lost 4 bases and the J gene lost 2 bases, with 10 bases spanning the gap. This CDR3 has 14 amino acids. The CDR3 DNA reads as TGCGCCAGCAGCCCTGGGGGAGGCAATCAGCCCCAGCATTTT. Protein: CASSPGGGNQPQHF.

In its sample, this clonotype was seen many times. The V and J genes are TRBV9 and TRBJ2-3, with D perhaps TRBD1 (8 bases). V lost 4 bases and J lost 4, with 16 bases in between. CDR1 and CDR2 (germline): SGDLS, YYNGEE. CDR3 length: 15 residues. The CDR3 coding sequence is TGTGCCAGCAGCACCCGACAGGGGAGGGCAGATACGCAGTATTTT. It encodes CASSTRQGRADTQYF. Drawing the rest from reference TRBV9 and TRBJ2-3, the complete variable domain is DSGVTQTPKHLITATGQRVTLRCSPRSGDLSVYWYQQSLDQGLQFLIQYYNGEERAKGNILERFSAQQFPDLHSELNLSSLELGDSALYFCASSTRQGRADTQYFGPGTRLTVL.